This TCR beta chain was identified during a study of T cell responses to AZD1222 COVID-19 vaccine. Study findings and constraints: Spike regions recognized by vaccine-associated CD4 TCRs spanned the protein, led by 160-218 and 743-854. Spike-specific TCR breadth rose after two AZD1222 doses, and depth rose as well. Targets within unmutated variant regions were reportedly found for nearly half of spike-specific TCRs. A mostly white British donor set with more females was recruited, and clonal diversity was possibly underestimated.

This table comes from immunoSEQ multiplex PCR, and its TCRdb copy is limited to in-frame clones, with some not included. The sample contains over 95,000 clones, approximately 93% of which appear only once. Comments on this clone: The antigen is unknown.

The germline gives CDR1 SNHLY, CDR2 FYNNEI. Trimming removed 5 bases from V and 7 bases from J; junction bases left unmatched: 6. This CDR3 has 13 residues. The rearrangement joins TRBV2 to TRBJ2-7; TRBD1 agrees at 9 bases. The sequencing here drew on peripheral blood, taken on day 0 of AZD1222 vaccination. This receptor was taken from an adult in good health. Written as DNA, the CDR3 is TGTGCCAGCAGTTATGGGACAGGGACAGAGCAGTACTTC. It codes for CASSYGTGTEQYF.